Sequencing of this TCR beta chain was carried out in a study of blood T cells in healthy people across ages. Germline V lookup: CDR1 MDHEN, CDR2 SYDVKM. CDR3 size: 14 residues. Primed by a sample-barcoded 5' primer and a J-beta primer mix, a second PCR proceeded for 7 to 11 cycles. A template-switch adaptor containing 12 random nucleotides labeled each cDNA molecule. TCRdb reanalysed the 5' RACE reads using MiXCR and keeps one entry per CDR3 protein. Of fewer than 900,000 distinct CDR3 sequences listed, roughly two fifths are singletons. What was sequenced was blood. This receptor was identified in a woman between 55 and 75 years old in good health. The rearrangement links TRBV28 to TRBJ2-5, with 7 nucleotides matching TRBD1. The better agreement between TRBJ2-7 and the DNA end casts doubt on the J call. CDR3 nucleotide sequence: TGTGCCAGCAGTCCCCACGACAGGGCGAACGAGCAGTACTTC. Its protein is CASSPHDRANEQYF.